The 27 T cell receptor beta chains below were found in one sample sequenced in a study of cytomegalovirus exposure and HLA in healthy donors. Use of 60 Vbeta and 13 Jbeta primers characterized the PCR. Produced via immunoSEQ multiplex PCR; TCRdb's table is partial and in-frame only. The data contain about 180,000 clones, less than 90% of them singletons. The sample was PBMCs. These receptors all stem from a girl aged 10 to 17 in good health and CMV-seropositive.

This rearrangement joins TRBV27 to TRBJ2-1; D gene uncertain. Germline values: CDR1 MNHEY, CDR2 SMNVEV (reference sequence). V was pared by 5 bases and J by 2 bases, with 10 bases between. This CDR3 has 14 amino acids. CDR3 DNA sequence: TGTGCCAGCAGTCCCGGCGGTACCTACAATGAGCAGTTCTTC. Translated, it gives CASSPGGTYNEQFF.

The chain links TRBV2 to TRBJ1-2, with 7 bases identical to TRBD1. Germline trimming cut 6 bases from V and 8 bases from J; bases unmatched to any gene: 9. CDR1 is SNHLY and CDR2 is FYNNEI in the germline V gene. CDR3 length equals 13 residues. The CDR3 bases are TGTGCCAGCAGCGGGGGACAGAGGGTGGGCTACACCTTC. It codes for CASSGGQRVGYTF.

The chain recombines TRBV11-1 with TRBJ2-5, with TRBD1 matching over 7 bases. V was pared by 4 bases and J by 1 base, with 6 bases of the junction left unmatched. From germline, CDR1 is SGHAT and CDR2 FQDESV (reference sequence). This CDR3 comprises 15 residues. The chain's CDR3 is CASSWTGTAQETQYF. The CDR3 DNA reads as TGTGCCAGCAGCTGGACCGGGACAGCCCAAGAGACCCAGTACTTC.

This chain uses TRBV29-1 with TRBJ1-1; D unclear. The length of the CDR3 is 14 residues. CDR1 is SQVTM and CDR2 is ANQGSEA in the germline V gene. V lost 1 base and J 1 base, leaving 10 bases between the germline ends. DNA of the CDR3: TGCAGCGTTGAAGGGTTAGGAGGGAACACTGAAGCTTTCTTT. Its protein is CSVEGLGGNTEAFF.

CDR3 in amino acids: CASSLAWGHNEQFF. CDR3 DNA: TGCGCCAGCAGCTTGGCCTGGGGCCACAATGAGCAGTTCTTC. The rearrangement links TRBV5-1 to TRBJ2-1; tentatively, D is TRBD1 (5 bases). The CDR3 spans 14 residues. Germline V gene data show CDR1 as SGHRS and CDR2 as YFSETQ. Trimming took 0 bases from V and 5 from J, leaving 9 bases between them. The full variable domain, in which reference TRBV5-1 and TRBJ2-1 provide the parts outside the CDR3, is KAGVTQTPRYLIKTRGQQVTLSCSPISGHRSVSWYQQTPGQGLQFLFEYFSETQRNKGNFPGRFSGRQFSNSRSEMNVSTLELGDSALYLCASSLAWGHNEQFFGPGTRLTVL.

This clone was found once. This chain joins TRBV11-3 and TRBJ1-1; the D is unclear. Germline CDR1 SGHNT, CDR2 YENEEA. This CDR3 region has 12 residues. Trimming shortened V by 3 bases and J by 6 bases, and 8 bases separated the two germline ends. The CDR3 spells CASSFSGAEAFF. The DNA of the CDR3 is TGTGCCAGCAGCTTCTCCGGGGCTGAAGCTTTCTTT.

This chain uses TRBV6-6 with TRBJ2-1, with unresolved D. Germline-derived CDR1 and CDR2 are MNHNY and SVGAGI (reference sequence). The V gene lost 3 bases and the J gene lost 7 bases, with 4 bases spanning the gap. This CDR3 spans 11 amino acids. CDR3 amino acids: CASSYQNEQFF. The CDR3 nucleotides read TGTGCCAGCAGTTATCAGAATGAGCAGTTCTTC.

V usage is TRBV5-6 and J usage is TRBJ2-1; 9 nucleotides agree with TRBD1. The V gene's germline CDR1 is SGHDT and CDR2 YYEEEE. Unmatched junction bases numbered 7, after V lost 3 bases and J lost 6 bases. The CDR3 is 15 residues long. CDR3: CASSSGTGTVNEQFF. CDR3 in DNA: TGTGCCAGCAGCTCAGGGACAGGGACTGTCAATGAGCAGTTCTTC.

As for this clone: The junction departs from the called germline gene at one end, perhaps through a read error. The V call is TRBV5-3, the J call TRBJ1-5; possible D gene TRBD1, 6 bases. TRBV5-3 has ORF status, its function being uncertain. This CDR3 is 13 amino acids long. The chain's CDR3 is CGRTAGDNQPQHF. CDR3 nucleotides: TGTGGCAGAACGGCAGGGGATAATCAGCCCCAGCATTTT.

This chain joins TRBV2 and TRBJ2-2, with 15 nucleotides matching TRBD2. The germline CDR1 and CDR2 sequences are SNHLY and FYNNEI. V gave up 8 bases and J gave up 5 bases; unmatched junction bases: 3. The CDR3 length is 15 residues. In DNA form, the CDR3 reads TGTGCCAGCGCGGGACTAGCGGGAGGTACCGGGGAGCTGTTTTTT. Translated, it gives CASAGLAGGTGELFF.

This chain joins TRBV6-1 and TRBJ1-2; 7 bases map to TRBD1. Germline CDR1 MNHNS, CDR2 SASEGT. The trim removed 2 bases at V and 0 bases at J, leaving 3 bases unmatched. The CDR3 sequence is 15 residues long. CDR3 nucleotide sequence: TGTGCCAGCAGTGAACGGGACAGTCCTAACTATGGCTACACCTTC. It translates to CASSERDSPNYGYTF.

As DNA, the CDR3 is TGTGCCAGCAGTGTTACACAGGGGGTGTTTAATGAAAAACTGTTTTTT. Its protein product is CASSVTQGVFNEKLFF. The rearrangement links TRBV25-1 to TRBJ1-4; 8 bases match TRBD1. This CDR3 has 16 residues. The germline CDR1 and CDR2 sequences are MGHDK and SYGVNS. The ends lost 4 bases at V and 4 bases at J; junction bases unmatched: 8. Full variable domain (remainder filled in from reference TRBV25-1 and TRBJ1-4): EADIYQTPRYLVIGTGKKITLECSQTMGHDKMYWYQQDPGMELHLIHYSYGVNSTEKGDLSSESTVSRIRTEHFPLTLESARPSHTSQYLCASSVTQGVFNEKLFFGSGTQLSVL.

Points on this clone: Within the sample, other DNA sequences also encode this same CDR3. CDR3 residues: CASSLSGDEQFF. DNA of the CDR3: TGTGCCAGCAGTTTATCTGGAGACGAGCAGTTCTTC. The chain uses TRBV27 and TRBJ2-1; D uncertain. From germline, CDR1 is MNHEY and CDR2 SMNVEV (reference sequence). Trimming removed 0 bases from V and 10 bases from J, with 7 bases in between. This CDR3 comprises 12 residues.

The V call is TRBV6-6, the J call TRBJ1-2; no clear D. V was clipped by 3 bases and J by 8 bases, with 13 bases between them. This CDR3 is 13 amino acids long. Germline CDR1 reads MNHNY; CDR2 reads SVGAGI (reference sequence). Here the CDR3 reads CASSYGLNEGYTF. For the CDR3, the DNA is TGTGCCAGCAGTTATGGACTAAATGAAGGCTACACCTTC.

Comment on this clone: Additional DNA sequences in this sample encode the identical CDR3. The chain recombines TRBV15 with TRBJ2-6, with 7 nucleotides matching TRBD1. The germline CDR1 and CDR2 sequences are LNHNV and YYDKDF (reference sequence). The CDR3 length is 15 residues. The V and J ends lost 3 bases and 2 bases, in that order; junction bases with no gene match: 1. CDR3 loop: CATSRDRTGANVLTF. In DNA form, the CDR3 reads TGTGCCACCAGCAGGGACAGGACTGGGGCCAACGTCCTGACTTTC. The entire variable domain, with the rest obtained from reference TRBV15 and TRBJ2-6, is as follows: DAMVIQNPRYQVTQFGKPVTLSCSQTLNHNVMYWYQQKSSQAPKLLFHYYDKDFNNEADTPDNFQSRRPNTSFCFLDIRSPGLGDTAMYLCATSRDRTGANVLTFGAGSRLTVL.

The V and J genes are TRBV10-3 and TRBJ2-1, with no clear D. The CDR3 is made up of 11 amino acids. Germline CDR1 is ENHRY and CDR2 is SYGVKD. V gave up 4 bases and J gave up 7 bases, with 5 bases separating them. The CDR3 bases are TGTGCCATCAGTGCCCAGAATGAGCAGTTCTTC. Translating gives CAISAQNEQFF.

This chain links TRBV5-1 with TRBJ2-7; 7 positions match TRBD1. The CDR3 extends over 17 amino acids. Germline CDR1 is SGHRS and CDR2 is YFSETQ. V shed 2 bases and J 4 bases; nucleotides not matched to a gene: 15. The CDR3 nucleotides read TGCGCCAGCAGCTTCTTTTACCGGGACAGCCTCCAATACGAGCAGTACTTC. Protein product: CASSFFYRDSLQYEQYF.

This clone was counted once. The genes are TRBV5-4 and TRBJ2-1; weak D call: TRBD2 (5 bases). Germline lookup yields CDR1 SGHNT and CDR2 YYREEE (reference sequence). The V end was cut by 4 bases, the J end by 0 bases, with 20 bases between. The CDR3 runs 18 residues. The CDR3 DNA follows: TGTGCCAGCAGCCCATTGAAGTCCCCGGGGAGCTCCTACAATGAGCAGTTCTTC. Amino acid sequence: CASSPLKSPGSSYNEQFF.

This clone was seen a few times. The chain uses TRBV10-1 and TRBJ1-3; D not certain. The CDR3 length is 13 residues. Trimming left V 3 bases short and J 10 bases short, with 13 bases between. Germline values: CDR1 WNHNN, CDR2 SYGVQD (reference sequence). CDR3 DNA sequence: TGCGCCAGCAGTGAAGCGGACCGGAGTACCATATATTTT. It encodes CASSEADRSTIYF.

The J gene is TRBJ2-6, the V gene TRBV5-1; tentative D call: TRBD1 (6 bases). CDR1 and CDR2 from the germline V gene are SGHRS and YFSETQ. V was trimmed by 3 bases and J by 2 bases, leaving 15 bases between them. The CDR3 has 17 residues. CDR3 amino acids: CASSSGLGATGANVLTF. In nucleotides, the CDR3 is TGCGCCAGCAGCTCGGGGTTGGGGGCCACTGGGGCCAACGTCCTGACTTTC.

CDR3: CASSEFGSLQETQYF. The CDR3 DNA reads as TGTGCCAGCAGTGAATTCGGGTCGCTACAAGAGACCCAGTACTTC. The V and J genes are TRBV25-1 and TRBJ2-5, with D uncertain. The germline CDR1 and CDR2 sequences are MGHDK and SYGVNS. The length of the CDR3 is 15 residues. Trimming pared 1 base from V and 2 bases from J, leaving 11 bases between.

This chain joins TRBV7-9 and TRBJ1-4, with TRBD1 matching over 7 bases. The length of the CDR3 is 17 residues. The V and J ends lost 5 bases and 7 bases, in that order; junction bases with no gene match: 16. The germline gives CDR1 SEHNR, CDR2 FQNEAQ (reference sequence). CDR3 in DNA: TGTGCCAGCAGCGGAATCGGGACAGCATCTAATTTTGAAAAACTGTTTTTT. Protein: CASSGIGTASNFEKLFF.

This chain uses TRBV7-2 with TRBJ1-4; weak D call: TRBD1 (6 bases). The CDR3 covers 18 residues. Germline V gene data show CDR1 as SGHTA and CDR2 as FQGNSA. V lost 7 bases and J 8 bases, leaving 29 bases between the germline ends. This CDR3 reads CASTSYSLLGHPREKLFF. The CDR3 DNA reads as TGTGCCAGCACCTCATACAGCCTCCTGGGACATCCGCGGGAAAAACTGTTTTTT.

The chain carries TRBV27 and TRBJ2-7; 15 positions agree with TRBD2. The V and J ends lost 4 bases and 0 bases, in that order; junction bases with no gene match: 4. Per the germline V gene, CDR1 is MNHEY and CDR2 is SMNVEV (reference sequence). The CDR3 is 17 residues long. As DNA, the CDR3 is TGTGCCAGCAGTTCCGGGACTAGCGGGAGGCCCTCCTACGAGCAGTACTTC. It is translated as CASSSGTSGRPSYEQYF.

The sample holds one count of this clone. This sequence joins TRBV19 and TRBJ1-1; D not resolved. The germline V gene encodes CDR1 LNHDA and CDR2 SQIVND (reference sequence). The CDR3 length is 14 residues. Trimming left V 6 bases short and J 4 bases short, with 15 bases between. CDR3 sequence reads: CASSRRAWGTEAFF. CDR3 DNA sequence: TGTGCCAGTAGCCGGAGGGCTTGGGGCACTGAAGCTTTCTTT.

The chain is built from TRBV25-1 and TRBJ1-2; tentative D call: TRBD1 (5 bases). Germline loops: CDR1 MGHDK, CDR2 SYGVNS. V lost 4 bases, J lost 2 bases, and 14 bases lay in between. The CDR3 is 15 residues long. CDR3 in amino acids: CASSGLQDRNYGYTF. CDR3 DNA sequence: TGTGCCAGCAGTGGATTACAGGATAGGAACTATGGCTACACCTTC.

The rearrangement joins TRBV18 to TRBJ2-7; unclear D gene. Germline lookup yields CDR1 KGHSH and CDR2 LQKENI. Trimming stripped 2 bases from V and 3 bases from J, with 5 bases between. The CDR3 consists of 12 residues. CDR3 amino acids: CASSPADYEQYF. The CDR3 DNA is TGTGCCAGCTCACCAGCAGACTACGAGCAGTACTTC.